This TCR beta chain was captured by sequencing in a study of T cell changes during pregnancy in multiple sclerosis. The CDR3 contains 16 residues. The V gene's germline CDR1 is SGDLS and CDR2 YYNGEE. V dropped 2 bases and J dropped 6; count of bases not matched to a gene: 12. Sequenced by immunoSEQ multiplex PCR; TCRdb stores in-frame clones only, minus some. The table lists 25,000 to 30,000 clones, around 90% of them singletons. The source is a female donor in good health, enrolled as a control in a pregnancy study. The source was CD4+ T cells from peripheral blood mononuclear cells, collected in the first trimester of pregnancy. The J gene is TRBJ2-7, the V gene TRBV9, with 9 bases lining up with TRBD2. The CDR3: CASSVDPAGGIREQYF. CDR3 nucleotide sequence: TGTGCCAGCAGCGTGGATCCAGCGGGAGGAATTCGCGAGCAGTACTTC.